This is a list of T cell receptor beta chains from one sample in a study of blood T cell repertoires in COVID-19. The data were produced by immunoSEQ multiplex PCR, yet TCRdb's version contains in-frame clones alone and is incomplete. The sample records fewer than 400,000 clones, roughly nine tenths being singletons. What was sequenced was peripheral blood. Receptor source: a woman aged 30 to 39 with COVID-19, enrolled during active disease. The conserved cysteine and the conserved F or W are not part of the CDR3 here.

AWSAQVEAF TRBV30
ASKQGLNTEAF TRBV10-1
ASRRGTGSSYEQY TRBV19
ASSLASSGETGELF TRBV7-2
ASSPVLAGAEQY TRBV5-4
ASSYSTGGLTEAF TRBV6-5
ASSLGQVSGANVLT TRBV5-1
ASRPLAGQYNEQF TRBV6-6
AWSPTHGNEQF TRBV30
ASSPRGLFDEQF TRBV7-9
ASSTVMAGGFTDTQY TRBV7-2
ASSLGTGGRGYT TRBV28
ASSLTGLAGVSGANVLT TRBV7-3
ASSGQGVFTNEKLF TRBV28
ASSLSPGQSFNQPQH TRBV28
ASFSGVPGVFTDTQY TRBV5-1
AWRLQGNTEAF TRBV30
ASGHTATKNTEAF TRBV5-6
ASSARMGGLNEKLF TRBV2
ASSLTGYEKLF TRBV2
ASSYSVADEQF TRBV6-6
ASSIAQGSTEAF TRBV19